This T cell receptor (beta chain) originates from a study (dated by TCRdb to between 2014 and 2017). With respect to the entire study: The study set out to test whether tumor-infiltrating Tregs in breast cancer get recruited from blood Tregs or are instead converted in situ from other CD4+ T cell subsets.

The germline V gene provides CDR1 SGHRS and CDR2 YFSETQ. CDR3 length: 13 amino acids, cysteine to phenylalanine. Left in the record is the CDR3 DNA by itself, 39 bases read in frame from the first base. V lost 2 bases and J lost 4 bases, and the count of bases not matched to a germline gene is 1. Full-length TCR variable regions were amplified by 5' RACE PCR using constant-region reverse primers, and then by semi-nested PCR using Nested Universal Primer A. The ReliaPrep RNA Cell Miniprep System was used to extract total RNA, which was then reverse transcribed into 5'RACE-ready cDNA with the SMARTer RACE 5'/3' Kit. An Illumina MiSeq was used to sequence the full-length TCR alpha and beta libraries, which had been barcoded with multiplex adaptors. As for the authors' bioinformatics: For each of nine subset-tissue groups, sequencing data from the five patients were combined, and the groups were compared by unsupervised clustering of TCR gene usage. The Morisita-Horn index was used to calculate repertoire similarity, with shared sequences weighted according to their contribution to each repertoire. TCRdb trimmed the raw reads at Q25, called clones with MiXCR and kept productive beta chains. Each entry is one CDR3 protein sequence, shown with its most common DNA and genes. It is TCRdb's table, rather than the study itself, that gives the V and J calls and clone size. Across this sample there are around 55,000 distinct CDR3 sequences, with about a fifth seen only once. The ten largest clones capture about 2.9% of the sample.

Of note for this clonotype: Its antigen remains undetermined. Qualities for individual bases were not recorded, and no much larger clone is one base off.

Cells that were CD4+CD25+CD127-/low were the ones isolated as Tregs. Tregs, naive and memory CD4+ T cells from tumor, blood and ipsilateral draining lymph nodes of five breast cancer patients underwent full-length TCR alpha and beta sequencing. Tumor tissue, along with lymph nodes from ipsilateral axillary dissection, was perfused with PBS, minced, and then digested using collagenase I and hyaluronidase. FACS confirmed that the sorted cell populations were more than 90% pure. The study at large found these results: The validation in the larger cohort was limited to a single TCR beta V-J rearrangement instead of whole repertoires. The TCR gene usage of tumor memory CD4+ T cells clustered together with blood and lymph node memory CD4+ cells and with lymph node naive CD4+ cells. The greatest overlap of tumor-infiltrating Treg TCR alpha and beta sequences was with tumor naive CD4+ T cells, followed next by blood naive CD4+ T cells.

Rearrangement joined TRBV5-1 to TRBJ2-7, with 9 bases aligning to TRBD1. The sequence was obtained from a female donor with breast cancer. The sample comprised tumor-infiltrating Tregs sorted from the breast tumor. The CDR3 protein sequence reads: CASSFDRGYEQYF. The sequence in DNA is TGCGCCAGCAGCTTTGACAGGGGGTACGAGCAGTACTTC.